This TCR beta chain came from a study of blood T cell repertoires in COVID-19. Across the whole study: Nucleic acid was either cDNA or gDNA, and it came from T cells, B-cell-depleted T cells, or PBMCs.

Enrolled through a virtual design, the participants were between about 18 and 100 years of age and came from about two dozen US areas. The CDR3 runs 14 residues. The germline gives CDR1 MDHEN, CDR2 SYDVKM. V lost 7 bases and J lost 8; bases outside the gene matches: 8. This clone was seen once. In the original analysis: Reference gene primer amplification gave estimated nucleated cell counts. Sequenced by immunoSEQ multiplex PCR; TCRdb stores in-frame clones only, minus some. The D gene and trimming were derived from the DNA, and the V and J assignments and clone size from that table. The table has fewer than 200,000 clones, 82% seen once; the top ten hold approximately 4.7%.

This TCR came from a woman aged 60-70 years with acute COVID-19. Sequenced material: PBMCs or T cells enriched from blood (not recorded which). The V and J genes are TRBV28 and TRBJ1-4; 9 positions agree with TRBD1. This chain's CDR3 is CASTGTGWLEKLFF. As DNA, the CDR3 is TGTGCCAGCACGGGGACAGGGTGGTTAGAAAAACTGTTTTTT.